This T cell receptor (beta chain) was sequenced for a study of brain T cells in children with intractable seizures. The time point: blood from clinic visit 5 months post-surgery; TSC patient then seizure free. The sequenced cases were selected for having the highest brain T cell transcript signatures. Profiled with immunoSEQ multiplex PCR; TCRdb holds only in-frame clones, not every one. The sample holds about 340,000 clones, over 85% seen once. CDR1 and CDR2 (germline): LGHNA, YNFKEQ. Trimming at V came to 7 bases and at J to 7 bases, leaving 7 bases not matched to a gene. The CDR3 contains 14 residues.

The receptor's source is a boy in the first two years of life with tuberous sclerosis and intractable seizures. The sequencing used peripheral blood, collected roughly 5 months after surgery. J is TRBJ1-4 and V is TRBV4-2; 9 nucleotides line up with TRBD1. Here the CDR3 reads CASNPGTGREKLFF. The CDR3, as DNA: TGTGCCAGCAACCCCGGGACAGGGCGTGAAAAACTGTTTTTT.